The entry below gives a single T cell receptor beta chain sequence along with its context. Original processing methods: The assay estimated nucleated cells by amplifying reference gene primers. The protocol was immunoSEQ multiplex PCR, while the TCRdb copy is restricted to in-frame clones and leaves out a portion. From that table come the V and J calls and clone size; the DNA was used to work out D and trimming. The profile shows a few hundred thousand clones, roughly 87% of them singletons. The CDR3 runs 16 residues. CDR1 is MNHEY and CDR2 is SVGEGT in the germline V gene. J was trimmed by 4 bases and V by 5 bases; bases with no gene match: 10. The sample belongs to a study of blood T cell repertoires in COVID-19. Study-level information: The study drew acute and convalescent COVID-19 samples from the United States, Italy and Spain. In each case, the material was cDNA or gDNA derived from T cells, B-cell-depleted T cells, or PBMCs.

The sequence came from a man aged 18 to 30 with active or convalescent COVID-19. The sample taken for sequencing was peripheral blood. This chain links TRBV6-2 or TRBV6-3 with TRBJ2-3, with 9 bases aligning to TRBD2. The CDR3 loop reads CASSLPGLAAPDTQYF. In nucleotides, the CDR3 is TGTGCCAGCAGTCTACCGGGACTAGCCGCCCCAGATACGCAGTATTTT.